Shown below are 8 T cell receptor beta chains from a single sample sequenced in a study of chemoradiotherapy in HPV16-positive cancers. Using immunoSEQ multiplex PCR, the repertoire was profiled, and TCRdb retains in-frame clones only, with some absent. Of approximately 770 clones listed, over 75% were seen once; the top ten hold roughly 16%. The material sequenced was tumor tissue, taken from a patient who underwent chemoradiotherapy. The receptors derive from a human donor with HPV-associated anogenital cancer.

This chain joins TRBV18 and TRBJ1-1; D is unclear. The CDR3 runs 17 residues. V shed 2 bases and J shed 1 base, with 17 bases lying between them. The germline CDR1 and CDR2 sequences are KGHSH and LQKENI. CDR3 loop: CASSPGVGIPKNTEAFF. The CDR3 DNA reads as TGTGCCAGCTCACCAGGGGTCGGTATTCCTAAGAACACTGAAGCTTTCTTT.

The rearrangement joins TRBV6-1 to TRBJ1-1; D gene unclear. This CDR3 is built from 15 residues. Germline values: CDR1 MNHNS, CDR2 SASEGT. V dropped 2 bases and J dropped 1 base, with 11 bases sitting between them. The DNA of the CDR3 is TGTGCCAGCAGTGAACTTGAGATAAAGAACACTGAAGCTTTCTTT. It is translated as CASSELEIKNTEAFF.

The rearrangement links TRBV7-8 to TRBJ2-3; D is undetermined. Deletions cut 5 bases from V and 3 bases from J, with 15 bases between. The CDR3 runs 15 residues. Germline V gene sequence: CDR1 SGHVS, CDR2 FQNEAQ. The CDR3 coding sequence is TGTGCCAGCAGCGGTGACTTGTTATTAACAGATACGCAGTATTTT. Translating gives CASSGDLLLTDTQYF.

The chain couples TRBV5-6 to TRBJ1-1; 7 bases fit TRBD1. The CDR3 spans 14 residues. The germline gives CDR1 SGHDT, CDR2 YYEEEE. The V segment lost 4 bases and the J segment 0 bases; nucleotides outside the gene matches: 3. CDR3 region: CASSGQDLNTEAFF. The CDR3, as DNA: TGTGCCAGCAGCGGACAGGACCTGAACACTGAAGCTTTCTTT. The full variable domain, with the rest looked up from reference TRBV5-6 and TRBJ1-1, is DAGVTQSPTHLIKTRGQQVTLRCSPKSGHDTVSWYQQALGQGPQFIFQYYEEEERQRGNFPDRFSGHQFPNYSSELNVNALLLGDSALYLCASSGQDLNTEAFFGQGTRLTVV.

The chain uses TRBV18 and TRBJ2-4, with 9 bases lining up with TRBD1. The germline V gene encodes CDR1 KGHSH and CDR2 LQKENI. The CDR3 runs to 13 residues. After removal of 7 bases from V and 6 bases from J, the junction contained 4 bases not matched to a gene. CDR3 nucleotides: TGTGCCAGCTACAGGGGACAGGGAAACATTCAGTACTTC. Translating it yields CASYRGQGNIQYF.

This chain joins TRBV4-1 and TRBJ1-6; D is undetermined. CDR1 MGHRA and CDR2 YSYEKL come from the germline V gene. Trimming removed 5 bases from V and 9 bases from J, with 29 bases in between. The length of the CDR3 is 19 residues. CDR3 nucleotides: TGCGCCAGCAGCAGCCACCCCCCCGAGACAAGACTAAAAGGTTCACCCCTCCACTTT. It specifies CASSSHPPETRLKGSPLHF.

CDR3 sequence reads: CSVGQLGQPFDEQYF. CDR3 bases: TGCAGCGTGGGACAGTTGGGTCAGCCCTTTGACGAGCAGTACTTC. The V and J genes are TRBV29-1 and TRBJ2-5, with 7 positions matching TRBD1. The DNA end is more similar to TRBJ2-7, so the J call may be wrong. This CDR3 spans 15 amino acids. From germline, CDR1 is SQVTM and CDR2 ANQGSEA.

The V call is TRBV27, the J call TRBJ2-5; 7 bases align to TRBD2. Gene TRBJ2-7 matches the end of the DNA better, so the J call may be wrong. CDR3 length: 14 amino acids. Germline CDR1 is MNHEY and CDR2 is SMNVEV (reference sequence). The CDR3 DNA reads TGTGCCAGCAGTCCCAGGACTAGGAGGGACGAGCAGTACTTC. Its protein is CASSPRTRRDEQYF.